This T cell receptor (beta chain) comes out of a study of T-cell reconstitution after alpha-beta-depleted transplantation in children (dated by TCRdb to 2016 to 2018). With regard to the full study: The study quantitatively tracked T-cell immune reconstitution after TCRalphabeta/CD19-depleted allogeneic hematopoietic cell transplantation in children using TCR repertoire profiling.

The receptor library was made with PCR. Sequenced using an Illumina HiSeq 2500. TCR libraries were prepared with molecular barcoding, using unique molecular identifiers to normalize TCRbeta repertoire quantification. TCRdb's own reprocessing of the public reads used fastp at Q25 and MiXCR and kept productive beta chains. When rows share a CDR3 protein, they turn into one entry using the most common DNA and genes. Across this sample there are roughly 500,000 distinct CDR3 sequences, with about a sixth seen only once. In total, the top ten clones hold approximately 3% of the sample. Of note for this clonotype: This clone's antigen is unknown. Base quality data are lacking; no much larger clone is found one base away.

V is cut by 6 bases and J by 7 bases, and the space between the germline ends is 16 bases. Its CDR3 holds 15 amino acids, cysteine through phenylalanine. Only the CDR3 part of the read is kept: 45 bases, read in frame from the first base. From a lookup of the germline V gene, CDR1 and CDR2 are MGHDK and SYGVNS. This clonotype originated in a human donor who donated a stem cell graft to a child with acute lymphoblastic leukemia. In this chain, TRBV25-1 is recombined with TRBJ1-6; the D gene is not confidently resolved. Specimen: PBMCs from the stem cell graft donor, collected from the stem cell graft. Read as DNA, the sequence is TGTGCCAGCAGCCCAGCTGGGGTCCGAAATTCACCCCTCCACTTT. It specifies CASSPAGVRNSPLHF.